One and the same sample provided the 3 T cell receptor beta chains below, sequenced in a study of T-cell memory formation after mild COVID-19. TCRdb called the 5' RACE reads again in MiXCR, with one record for every CDR3 protein. The sample shows 350,000 to 450,000 distinct CDR3 sequences, roughly 26% of them seen only once. Specimen: PBMCs or a T cell subset sorted from them (not recorded which). The receptors originated from an adult woman who had mild COVID-19 (a few samples of this study predate the infection). Cell type and time point are not known.

This clonotype has just a few counts. The J gene is TRBJ2-3, the V gene TRBV12-3 or TRBV12-4, with D unresolved. Trimming stripped 3 bases from V and 4 bases from J, with 8 bases between. This CDR3 is 13 amino acids long. The CDR3 protein is CASSFDFPDTQYF. In nucleotides, the CDR3 is TGTGCCAGCAGTTTTGATTTCCCAGATACGCAGTATTTT.

The V and J genes are TRBV7-9 and TRBJ2-5; D remains ambiguous. Germline values: CDR1 SEHNR, CDR2 FQNEAQ (reference sequence). This CDR3 region has 12 residues. V lost 1 base and J lost 6, with 6 bases in between. The CDR3 bases are TGTGCCAGCAGCTTAGAGTTGAAGACCCAGTACTTC. Protein sequence: CASSLELKTQYF.

This clonotype occurred a few times. This chain connects TRBV7-9 to TRBJ1-4, with TRBD1 as a possible D gene (5 bases). The CDR3 runs to 16 residues. Trimming shortened V by 2 bases and J by 3 bases, and 13 bases separated the two germline ends. The V gene's germline CDR1 is SEHNR and CDR2 FQNEAQ (reference sequence). CDR3: CASSLRTSAANEKLFF. The CDR3 DNA reads as TGTGCCAGCAGCTTAAGGACAAGCGCGGCTAATGAAAAACTGTTTTTT.